This T cell receptor beta chain was identified in a study of T cell responses to AZD1222 COVID-19 vaccine. This CDR3 contains 15 residues. Germline V gives CDR1 MNHNS, CDR2 SASEGT. Trimming left V 6 bases short and J 0 bases short, with 11 bases between. The assay was immunoSEQ multiplex PCR, and TCRdb's table has in-frame clones only and misses some. The data show approximately 220,000 clones, under 95% seen once. This TCR came from an adult in good health. The rearrangement uses TRBV6-1 and TRBJ1-4, with D possibly matching TRBD1 (6 bases). The sequencing used peripheral blood, collected on day 0 of MenACWY control vaccination. The CDR3 DNA follows: TGTGCCAGCAGACCCGGGACATCAACTAATGAAAAACTGTTTTTT. Protein sequence: CASRPGTSTNEKLFF.